This T cell receptor (beta chain) was retrieved from a study of shared clonotypes between healthy human individuals. The data were produced by immunoSEQ multiplex PCR, yet TCRdb's version contains in-frame clones alone and is incomplete. Of around 2.5 million clones listed, 93% are singletons. As to this clone: Its antigen remains unidentified.

Whole-study results and caveats: Memory subsets generally showed smaller estimated richness than naive subsets did.

The sequence came from a man in his late teens or twenties in good health. Some clones in this sample may be carry-over from other donors' samples. Sequences were obtained from naive CD4+ T cells from PBMCs. Specified subset: CD45RA+ positively selected.

The CDR3 spells CASSLGLWGEKLFF. DNA of the CDR3: TGTGCCAGCAGCTTGGGCCTCTGGGGTGAAAAACTGTTTTTT. The chain has TRBV7-2 and TRBJ1-4; D is unclear. Per germline, CDR1 SGHTA and CDR2 FQGNSA. V dropped 3 bases and J dropped 7 bases, with 12 bases sitting between them. The CDR3 totals 14 residues.